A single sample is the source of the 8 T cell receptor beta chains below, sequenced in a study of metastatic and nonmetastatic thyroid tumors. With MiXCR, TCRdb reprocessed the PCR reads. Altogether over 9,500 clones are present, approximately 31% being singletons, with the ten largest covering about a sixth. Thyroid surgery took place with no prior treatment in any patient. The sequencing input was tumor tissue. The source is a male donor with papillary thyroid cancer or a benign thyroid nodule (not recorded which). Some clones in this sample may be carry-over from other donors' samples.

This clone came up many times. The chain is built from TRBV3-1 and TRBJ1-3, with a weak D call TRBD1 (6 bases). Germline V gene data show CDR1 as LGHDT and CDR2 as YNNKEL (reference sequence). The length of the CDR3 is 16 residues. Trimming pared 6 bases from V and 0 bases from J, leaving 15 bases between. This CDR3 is CASRMGGGPSGNTIYF. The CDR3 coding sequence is TGTGCCAGCAGAATGGGGGGGGGCCCCTCTGGAAACACCATATATTTT. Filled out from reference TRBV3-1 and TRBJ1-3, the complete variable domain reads DTAVSQTPKYLVTQMGNDKSIKCEQNLGHDTMYWYKQDSKKFLKIMFSYNNKELIINETVPNRFSPKSPDKAHLNLHINSLELGDSAVYFCASRMGGGPSGNTIYFGEGSWLTVV.

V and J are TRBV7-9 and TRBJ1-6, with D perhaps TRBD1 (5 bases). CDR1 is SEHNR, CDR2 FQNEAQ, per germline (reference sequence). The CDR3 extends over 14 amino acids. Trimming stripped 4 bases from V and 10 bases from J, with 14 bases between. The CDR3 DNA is TGTGCCAGCAGCTCGGAGACAGCTGAGTCACCCCTCCACTTT. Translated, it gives CASSSETAESPLHF.

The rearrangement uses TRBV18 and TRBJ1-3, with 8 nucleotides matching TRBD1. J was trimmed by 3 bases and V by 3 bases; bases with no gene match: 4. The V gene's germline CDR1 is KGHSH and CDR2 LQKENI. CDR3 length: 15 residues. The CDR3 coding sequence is TGTGCCAGCTCACCTGGACAGGGCGGTGGAAACACCATATATTTT. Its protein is CASSPGQGGGNTIYF.

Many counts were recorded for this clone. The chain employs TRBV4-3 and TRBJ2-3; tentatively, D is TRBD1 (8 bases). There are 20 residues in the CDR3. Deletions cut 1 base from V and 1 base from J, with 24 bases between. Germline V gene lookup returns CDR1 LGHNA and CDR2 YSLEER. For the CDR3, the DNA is TGCGCCAGCAGCCAAGGGGACGGGGCAGGGGGCGGGAGCGGCACAGATACGCAGTATTTT. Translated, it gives CASSQGDGAGGGSGTDTQYF.

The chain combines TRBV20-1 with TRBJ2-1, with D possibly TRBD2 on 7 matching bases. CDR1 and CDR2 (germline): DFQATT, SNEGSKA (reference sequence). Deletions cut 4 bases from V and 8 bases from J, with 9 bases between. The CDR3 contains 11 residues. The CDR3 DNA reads TGCAGTGCTACGGGGGGCGATGAGCAGTTCTTC. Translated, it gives CSATGGDEQFF.

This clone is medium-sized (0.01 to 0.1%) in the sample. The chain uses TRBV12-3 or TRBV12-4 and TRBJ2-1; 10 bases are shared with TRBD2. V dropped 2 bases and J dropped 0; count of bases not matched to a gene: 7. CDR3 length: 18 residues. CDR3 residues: CASSLFGSGGLSYNEQFF. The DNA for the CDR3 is TGTGCCAGCAGTTTATTTGGTAGCGGGGGGCTCTCCTACAATGAGCAGTTCTTC.

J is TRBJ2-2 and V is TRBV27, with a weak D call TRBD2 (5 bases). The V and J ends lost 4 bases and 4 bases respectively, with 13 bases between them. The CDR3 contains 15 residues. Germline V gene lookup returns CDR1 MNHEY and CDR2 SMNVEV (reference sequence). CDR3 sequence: CASSSTVRGTGELFF. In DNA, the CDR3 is TGTGCCAGCAGTTCGACCGTCCGGGGCACCGGGGAGCTGTTTTTT.

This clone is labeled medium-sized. For the CDR3, the DNA is TGTGCCAGCAGTTCTACCGGGACAGGGGCCTTTGGCACTGAAGCTTTCTTT. The encoded protein is CASSSTGTGAFGTEAFF. J is TRBJ1-1 and V is TRBV28; 10 bases agree with TRBD1. V shed 4 bases, J shed 4 bases, and the junction held 12 bases outside the gene matches. Germline lookup yields CDR1 MDHEN and CDR2 SYDVKM. This CDR3 has 17 residues.